What follows are 5 T cell receptor beta chains derived from one specimen sequenced in a study of CD8+ T cells in alopecia areata. The sample's treatment: oral pan-JAK inhibitor, 5-10 mg twice daily. RNA, once extracted, was reverse transcribed into cDNA for use as the sequencing template. Clones were sequenced by immunoSEQ multiplex PCR, and TCRdb holds only the in-frame ones, with some missing. The sample consists of 190,000 or so clones, roughly 50% of them appearing once. Material: CD4+ T cells sorted from blood, obtained at week 24, from a patient treated with tofacitinib. The receptors derive from a human donor with alopecia areata.

The chain is built from TRBV6-5 and TRBJ1-1, with D unclear. CDR1 is MNHEY and CDR2 is SVGAGI in the germline V gene. Trimming cost V 6 bases and J 8 bases, with 7 bases left between them. The CDR3 is made up of 10 amino acids. The CDR3 loop reads CASSPLEAFF. The CDR3 coding sequence is TGTGCCAGCAGCCCTCTAGAAGCTTTCTTT.

The V gene is TRBV2, the J gene TRBJ2-4; 10 positions match TRBD2. The CDR3 has 13 residues. The germline V gene has CDR1 SNHLY and CDR2 FYNNEI. V was clipped by 10 bases and J by 7 bases; unmatched bases: 7. CDR3 sequence: CAITIAGGNIQYF. Written as DNA, the CDR3 is TGTGCCATCACTATAGCGGGGGGCAACATTCAGTACTTC.

This chain uses TRBV5-4 with TRBJ2-5; 10 nucleotides align to TRBD1. V trimming: 3 bases; J trimming: 5 bases; junction bases outside the gene matches: 10. The CDR3 is made up of 16 amino acids. Germline V gene lookup returns CDR1 SGHNT and CDR2 YYREEE (reference sequence). CDR3: CASSSKTGGSGETQYF. The CDR3 bases are TGTGCCAGCAGCTCGAAGACAGGGGGCTCTGGGGAGACCCAGTACTTC.

V and J are TRBV28 and TRBJ1-2; maybe TRBD1 (5 bases). The CDR3 totals 15 residues. V was pared by 5 bases and J by 4 bases, with 17 bases between. Germline-derived CDR1 and CDR2 are MDHEN and SYDVKM. CDR3 protein: CASSTAGGDGYGYTF. The CDR3 region has the DNA TGTGCCAGCAGTACCGCCGGGGGGGATGGCTATGGCTACACCTTC.

This clone is deemed medium-sized (0.01 to 0.1%). The rearrangement links TRBV4-3 to TRBJ2-6; no reliable D call. Germline CDR1 reads LGHNA; CDR2 reads YSLEER. V was trimmed by 0 bases and J by 2 bases, leaving 8 bases between them. This CDR3 spans 16 amino acids. Here the CDR3 reads CASSQDPSAGANVLTF. The CDR3 nucleotides read TGCGCCAGCAGCCAAGATCCGTCCGCTGGGGCCAACGTCCTGACTTTC.